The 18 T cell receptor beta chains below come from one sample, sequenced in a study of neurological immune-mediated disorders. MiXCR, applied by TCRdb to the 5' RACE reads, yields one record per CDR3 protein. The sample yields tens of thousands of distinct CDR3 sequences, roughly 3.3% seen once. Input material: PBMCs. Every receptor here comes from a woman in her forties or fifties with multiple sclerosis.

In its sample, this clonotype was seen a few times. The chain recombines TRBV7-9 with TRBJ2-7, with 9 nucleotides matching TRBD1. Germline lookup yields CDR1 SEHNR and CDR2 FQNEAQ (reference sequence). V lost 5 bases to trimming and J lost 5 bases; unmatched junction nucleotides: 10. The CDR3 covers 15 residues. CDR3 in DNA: TGTGCCAGCAGCAACCGGGACAGGGAGTTCAACGAGCAGTACTTC. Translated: CASSNRDREFNEQYF.

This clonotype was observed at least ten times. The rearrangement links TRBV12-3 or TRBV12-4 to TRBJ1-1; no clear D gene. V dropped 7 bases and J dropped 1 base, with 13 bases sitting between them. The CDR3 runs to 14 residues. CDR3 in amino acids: CASTPRVGNTEAFF. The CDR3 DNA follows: TGTGCCAGCACCCCTAGGGTTGGGAACACTGAAGCTTTCTTT.

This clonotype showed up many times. CDR3 nucleotides: TGTGCCAGCACCCCCCAATCTCGTCTTGAGACCCAGTACTTC. Amino acids: CASTPQSRLETQYF. The chain links TRBV7-9 to TRBJ2-5; D call uncertain. CDR3 length: 14 amino acids. The V end lost 7 bases, the J end lost 5 bases, and 17 bases lay between the germline ends. Germline V gene lookup returns CDR1 SEHNR and CDR2 FQNEAQ (reference sequence).

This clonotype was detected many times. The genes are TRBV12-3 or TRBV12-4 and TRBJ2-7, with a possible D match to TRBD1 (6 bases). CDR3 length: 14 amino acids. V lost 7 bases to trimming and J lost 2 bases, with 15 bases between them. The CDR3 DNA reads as TGTGCCAGCACTCCGGACAGACCTCCCTACGAGCAGTACTTC. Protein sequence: CASTPDRPPYEQYF.

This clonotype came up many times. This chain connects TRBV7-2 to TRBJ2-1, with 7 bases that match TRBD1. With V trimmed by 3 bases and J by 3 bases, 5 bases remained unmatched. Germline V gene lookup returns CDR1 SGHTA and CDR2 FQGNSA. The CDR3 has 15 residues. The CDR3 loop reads CASSLERGLYNEQFF. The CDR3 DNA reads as TGTGCCAGCAGCTTGGAAAGGGGGCTCTACAATGAGCAGTTCTTC. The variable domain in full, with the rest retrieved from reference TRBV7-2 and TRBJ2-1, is GAGVSQSPSNKVTEKGKDVELRCDPISGHTALYWYRQSLGQGLEFLIYFQGNSAPDKSGLPSDRFSAERTGGSVSTLTIQRTQQEDSAVYLCASSLERGLYNEQFFGPGTRLTVL.

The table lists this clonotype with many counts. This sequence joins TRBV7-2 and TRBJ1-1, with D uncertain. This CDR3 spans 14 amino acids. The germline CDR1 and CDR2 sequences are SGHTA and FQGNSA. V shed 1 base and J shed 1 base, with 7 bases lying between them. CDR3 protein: CASSLDVWNTEAFF. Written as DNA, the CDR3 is TGTGCCAGCAGCTTAGACGTCTGGAACACTGAAGCTTTCTTT.

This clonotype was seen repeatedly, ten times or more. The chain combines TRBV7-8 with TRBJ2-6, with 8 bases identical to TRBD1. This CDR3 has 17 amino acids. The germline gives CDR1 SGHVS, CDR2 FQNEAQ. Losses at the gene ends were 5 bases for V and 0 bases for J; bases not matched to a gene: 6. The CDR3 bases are TGTGCCAGCAGCCGACGGACAGGGAGCTCTGGGGCCAACGTCCTGACTTTC. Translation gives CASSRRTGSSGANVLTF.

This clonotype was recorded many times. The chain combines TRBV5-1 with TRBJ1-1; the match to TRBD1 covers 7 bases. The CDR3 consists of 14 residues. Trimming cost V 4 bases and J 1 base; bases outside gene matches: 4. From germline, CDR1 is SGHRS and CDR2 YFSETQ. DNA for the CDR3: TGCGCCAGCAGCGTGGGACAGAAGAACACTGAAGCTTTCTTT. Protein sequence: CASSVGQKNTEAFF.

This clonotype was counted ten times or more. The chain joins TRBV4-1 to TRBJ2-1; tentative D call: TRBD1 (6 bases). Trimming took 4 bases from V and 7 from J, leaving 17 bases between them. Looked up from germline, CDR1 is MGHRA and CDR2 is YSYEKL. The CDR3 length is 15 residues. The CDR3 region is CASSPWQGNNNEQFF. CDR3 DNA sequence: TGCGCCAGCAGCCCCTGGCAGGGGAATAATAATGAGCAGTTCTTC.

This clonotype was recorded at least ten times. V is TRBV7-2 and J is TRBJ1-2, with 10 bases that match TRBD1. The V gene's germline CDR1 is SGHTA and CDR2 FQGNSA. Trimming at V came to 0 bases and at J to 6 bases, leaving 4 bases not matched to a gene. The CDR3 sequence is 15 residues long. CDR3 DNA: TGTGCCAGCAGCTTAGCGGGGGGACAGGGGAATGGCTACACCTTC. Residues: CASSLAGGQGNGYTF.

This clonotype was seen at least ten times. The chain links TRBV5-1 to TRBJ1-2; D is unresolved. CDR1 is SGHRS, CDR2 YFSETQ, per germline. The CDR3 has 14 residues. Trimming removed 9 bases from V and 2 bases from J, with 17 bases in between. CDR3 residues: CATSPDGGNYGYTF. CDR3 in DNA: TGCGCCACCTCGCCGGACGGAGGAAACTATGGCTACACCTTC.

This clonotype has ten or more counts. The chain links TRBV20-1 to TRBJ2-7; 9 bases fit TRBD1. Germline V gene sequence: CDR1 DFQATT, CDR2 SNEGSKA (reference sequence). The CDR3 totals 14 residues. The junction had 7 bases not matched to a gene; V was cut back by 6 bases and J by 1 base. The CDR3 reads CSANRGRNSYEQYF. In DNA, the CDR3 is TGCAGTGCAAACAGGGGGCGGAATTCCTACGAGCAGTACTTC.

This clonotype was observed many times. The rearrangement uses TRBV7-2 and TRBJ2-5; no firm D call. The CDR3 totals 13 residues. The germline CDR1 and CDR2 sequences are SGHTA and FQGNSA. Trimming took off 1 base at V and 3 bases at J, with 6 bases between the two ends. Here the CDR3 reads CASSLGLKETQYF. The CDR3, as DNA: TGTGCCAGCAGCTTAGGGCTTAAAGAGACCCAGTACTTC.

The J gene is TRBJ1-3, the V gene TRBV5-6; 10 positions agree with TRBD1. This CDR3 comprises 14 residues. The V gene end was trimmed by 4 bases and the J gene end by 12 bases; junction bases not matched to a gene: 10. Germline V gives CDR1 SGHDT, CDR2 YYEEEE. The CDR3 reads CASSGTGVGKNIYF. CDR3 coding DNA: TGTGCCAGCAGCGGGACAGGGGTTGGAAAAAACATATATTTT.

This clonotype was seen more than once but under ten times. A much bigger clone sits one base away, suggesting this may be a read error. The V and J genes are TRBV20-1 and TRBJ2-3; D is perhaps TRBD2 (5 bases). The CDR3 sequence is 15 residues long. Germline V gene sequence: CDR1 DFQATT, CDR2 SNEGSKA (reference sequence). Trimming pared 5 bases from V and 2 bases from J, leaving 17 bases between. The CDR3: CSAGNRRISTDTQYF. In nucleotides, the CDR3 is TGCAGTGCTGGTAATAGGAGGATTTCCACAGATACGCAGTATTTT.

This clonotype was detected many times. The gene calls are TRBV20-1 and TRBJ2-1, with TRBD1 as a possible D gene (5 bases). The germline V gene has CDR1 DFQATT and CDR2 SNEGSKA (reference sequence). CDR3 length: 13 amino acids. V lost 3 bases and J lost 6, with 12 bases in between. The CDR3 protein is CSARGLVGNEQFF. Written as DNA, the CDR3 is TGCAGTGCTAGGGGGCTAGTTGGCAATGAGCAGTTCTTC.

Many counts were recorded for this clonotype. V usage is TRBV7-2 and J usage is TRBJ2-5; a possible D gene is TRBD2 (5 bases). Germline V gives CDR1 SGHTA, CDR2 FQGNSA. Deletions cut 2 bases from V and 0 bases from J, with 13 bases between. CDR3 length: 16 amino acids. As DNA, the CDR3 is TGTGCCAGCAGCTTAAGGCTAGCTCAGTACCAAGAGACCCAGTACTTC. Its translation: CASSLRLAQYQETQYF.

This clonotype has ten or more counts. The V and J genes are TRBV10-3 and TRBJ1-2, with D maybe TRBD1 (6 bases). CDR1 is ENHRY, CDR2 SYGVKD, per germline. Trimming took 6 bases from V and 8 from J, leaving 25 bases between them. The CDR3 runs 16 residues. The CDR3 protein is CAISLYSYREVGGYTF. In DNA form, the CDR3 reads TGTGCCATCAGCCTCTACAGCTACAGGGAAGTCGGAGGCTACACCTTC.